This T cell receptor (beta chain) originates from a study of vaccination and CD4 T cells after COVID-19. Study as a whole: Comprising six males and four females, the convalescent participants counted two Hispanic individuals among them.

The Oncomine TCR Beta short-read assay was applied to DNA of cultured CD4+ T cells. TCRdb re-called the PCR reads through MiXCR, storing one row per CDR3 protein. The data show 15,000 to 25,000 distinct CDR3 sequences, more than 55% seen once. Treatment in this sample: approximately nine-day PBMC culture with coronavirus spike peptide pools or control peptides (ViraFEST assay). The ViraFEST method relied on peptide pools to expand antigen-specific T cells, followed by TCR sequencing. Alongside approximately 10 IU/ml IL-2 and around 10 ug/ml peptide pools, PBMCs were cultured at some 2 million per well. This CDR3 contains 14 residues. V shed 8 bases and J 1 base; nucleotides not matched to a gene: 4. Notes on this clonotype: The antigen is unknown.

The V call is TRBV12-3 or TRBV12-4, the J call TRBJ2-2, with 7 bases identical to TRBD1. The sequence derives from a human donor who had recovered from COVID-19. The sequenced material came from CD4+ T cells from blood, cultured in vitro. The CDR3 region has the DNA TGTGCCAGCGTCAGGACAGGGAACACCGGGGAGCTGTTTTTT. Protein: CASVRTGNTGELFF.